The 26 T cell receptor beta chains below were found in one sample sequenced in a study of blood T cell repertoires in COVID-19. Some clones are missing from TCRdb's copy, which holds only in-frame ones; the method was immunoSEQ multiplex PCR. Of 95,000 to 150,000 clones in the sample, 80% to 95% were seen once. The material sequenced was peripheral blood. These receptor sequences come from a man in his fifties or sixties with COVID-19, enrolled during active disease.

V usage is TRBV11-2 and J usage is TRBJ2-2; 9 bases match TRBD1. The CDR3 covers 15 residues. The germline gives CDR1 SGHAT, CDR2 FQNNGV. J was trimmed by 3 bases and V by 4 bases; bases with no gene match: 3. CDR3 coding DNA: TGTGCCAGCAGCTACCGGGACAGGGACACCGGGGAGCTGTTTTTT. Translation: CASSYRDRDTGELFF.

The CDR3 DNA sequence: TGTGCCAGCAGCAACTACGAGCAGTACGTC. Residues: CASSNYEQYV. This rearrangement joins TRBV2 to TRBJ2-7, with D unresolved. V lost 6 bases and J 3 bases, leaving 3 bases between the germline ends. Germline CDR1 SNHLY, CDR2 FYNNEI. This CDR3 region has 10 residues.

The DNA for the CDR3 is TGTGCCAGCTCACTCACACTAGTTTCGGTAGATTCCCAGTACTTC. This encodes CASSLTLVSVDSQYF. V gene TRBV18 combines with J gene TRBJ2-5, with TRBD2 as a possible D gene (5 bases). CDR1 and CDR2 (germline): KGHSH, LQKENI. Deletions cut 4 bases from V and 9 bases from J, with 21 bases between. The CDR3 consists of 15 residues.

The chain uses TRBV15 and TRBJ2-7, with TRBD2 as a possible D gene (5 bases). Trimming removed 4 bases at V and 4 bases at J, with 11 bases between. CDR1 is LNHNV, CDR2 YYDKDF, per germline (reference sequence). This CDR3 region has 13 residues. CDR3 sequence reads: CATSTNTGYEQYF. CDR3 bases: TGTGCCACCAGCACCAACACGGGATACGAGCAGTACTTC.

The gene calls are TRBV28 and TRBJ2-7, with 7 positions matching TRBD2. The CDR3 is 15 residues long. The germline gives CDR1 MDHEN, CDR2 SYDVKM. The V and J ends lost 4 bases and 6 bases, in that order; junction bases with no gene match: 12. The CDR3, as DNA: TGTGCCAGCAGTTCGACTAGCCGATTCTCAGGCGAGCAGTACTTC. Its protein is CASSSTSRFSGEQYF.

CDR3 nucleotides: TGTGCCAGCAGCCAATCCGGGACTACATACACAGATACGCAGTATTTT. It yields the protein CASSQSGTTYTDTQYF. The rearrangement uses TRBV9 and TRBJ2-3, with 7 nucleotides matching TRBD2. The CDR3 covers 16 residues. With V trimmed by 4 bases and J by 2 bases, 10 bases remained unmatched. CDR1 SGDLS and CDR2 YYNGEE come from the germline V gene.

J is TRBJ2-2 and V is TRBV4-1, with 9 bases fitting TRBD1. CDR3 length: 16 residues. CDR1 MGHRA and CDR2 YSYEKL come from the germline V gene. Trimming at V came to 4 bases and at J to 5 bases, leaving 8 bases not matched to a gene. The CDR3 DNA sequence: TGCGCCAGCAGCCCCATCCGGGACAGGGTAACCGGGGAGCTGTTTTTT. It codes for CASSPIRDRVTGELFF.

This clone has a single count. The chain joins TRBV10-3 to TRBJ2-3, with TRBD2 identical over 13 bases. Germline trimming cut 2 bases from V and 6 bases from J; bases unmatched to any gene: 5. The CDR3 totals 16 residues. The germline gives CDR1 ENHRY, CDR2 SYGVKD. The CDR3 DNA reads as TGTGCCATCAGTGAGCCGACTAGCGGGAGGACGGATACGCAGTATTTT. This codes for CAISEPTSGRTDTQYF.

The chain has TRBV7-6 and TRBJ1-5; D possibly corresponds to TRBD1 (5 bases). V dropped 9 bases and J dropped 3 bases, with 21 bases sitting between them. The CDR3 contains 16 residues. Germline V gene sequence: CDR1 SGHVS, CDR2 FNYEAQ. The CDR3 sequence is CARTGGKVWNNQPQHF. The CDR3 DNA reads TGTGCCAGGACGGGGGGGAAAGTATGGAACAATCAGCCCCAGCATTTT.

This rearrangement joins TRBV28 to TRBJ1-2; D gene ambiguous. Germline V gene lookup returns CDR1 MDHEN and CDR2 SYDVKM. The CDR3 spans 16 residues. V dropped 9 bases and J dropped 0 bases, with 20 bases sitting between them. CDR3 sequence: CASNSAGSLTNYGYTF. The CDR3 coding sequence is TGTGCCAGTAACTCGGCAGGAAGCTTAACTAACTATGGCTACACCTTC.

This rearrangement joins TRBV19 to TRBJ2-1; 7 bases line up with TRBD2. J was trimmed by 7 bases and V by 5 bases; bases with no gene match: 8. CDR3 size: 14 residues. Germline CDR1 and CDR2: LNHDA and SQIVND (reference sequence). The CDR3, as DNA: TGTGCCAGTAGTTCCAGCGGGATATTAAATGAGCAGTTCTTC. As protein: CASSSSGILNEQFF. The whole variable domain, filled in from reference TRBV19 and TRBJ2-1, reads DGGITQSPKYLFRKEGQNVTLSCEQNLNHDAMYWYRQDPGQGLRLIYYSQIVNDFQKGDIAEGYSVSREKKESFPLTVTSAQKNPTAFYLCASSSSGILNEQFFGPGTRLTVL.

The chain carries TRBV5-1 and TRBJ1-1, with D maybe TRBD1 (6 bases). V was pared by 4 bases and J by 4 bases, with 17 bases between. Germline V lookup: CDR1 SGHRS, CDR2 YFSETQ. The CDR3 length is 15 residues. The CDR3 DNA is TGCGCCAGCAGCCTGGACAGAGCCTCGAGCACTGAAGCTTTCTTT. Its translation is CASSLDRASSTEAFF.

CDR3 protein: CASSLEEATEAFF. DNA of the CDR3: TGTGCCAGCAGCTTAGAGGAGGCCACTGAAGCTTTCTTT. The chain carries TRBV7-9 and TRBJ1-1; no reliable D call. V lost 1 base to trimming and J lost 4 bases, with 7 bases between them. The length of the CDR3 is 13 residues. CDR1 is SEHNR, CDR2 FQNEAQ, per germline (reference sequence).

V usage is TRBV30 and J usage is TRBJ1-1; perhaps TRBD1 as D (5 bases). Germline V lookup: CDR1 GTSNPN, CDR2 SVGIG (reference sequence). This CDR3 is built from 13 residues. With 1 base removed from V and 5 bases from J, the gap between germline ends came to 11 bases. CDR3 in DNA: TGTGCCTGGAGTGCAGGGATGGGGACTGAAGCTTTCTTT. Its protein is CAWSAGMGTEAFF.

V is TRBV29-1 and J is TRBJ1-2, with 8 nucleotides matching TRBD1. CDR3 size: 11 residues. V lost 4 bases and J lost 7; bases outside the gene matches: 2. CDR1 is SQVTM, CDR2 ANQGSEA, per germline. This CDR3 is CSVGTGPGYTF. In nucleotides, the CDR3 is TGCAGCGTTGGGACAGGGCCTGGCTACACCTTC.

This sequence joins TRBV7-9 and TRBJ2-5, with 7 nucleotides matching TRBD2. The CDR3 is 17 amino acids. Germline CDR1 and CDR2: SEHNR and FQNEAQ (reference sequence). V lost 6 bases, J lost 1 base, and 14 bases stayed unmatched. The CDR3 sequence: CASSKVGSGKGQETQYF. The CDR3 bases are TGTGCCAGCAGTAAGGTGGGGAGCGGGAAGGGCCAAGAGACCCAGTACTTC.

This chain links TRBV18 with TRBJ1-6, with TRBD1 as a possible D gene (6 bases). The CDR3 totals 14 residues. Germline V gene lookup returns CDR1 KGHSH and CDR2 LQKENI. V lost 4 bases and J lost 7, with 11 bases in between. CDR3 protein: CASSHRDVNSPLHF. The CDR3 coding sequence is TGTGCCAGCTCACACAGGGACGTGAATTCACCCCTCCACTTT.

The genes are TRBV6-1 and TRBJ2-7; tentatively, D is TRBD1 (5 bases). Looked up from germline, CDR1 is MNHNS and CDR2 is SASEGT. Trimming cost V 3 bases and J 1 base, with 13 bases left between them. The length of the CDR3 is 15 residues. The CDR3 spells CASSEDSDSSYEQYV. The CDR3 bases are TGTGCCAGCAGTGAGGATTCCGACAGTTCCTACGAGCAGTACGTC.

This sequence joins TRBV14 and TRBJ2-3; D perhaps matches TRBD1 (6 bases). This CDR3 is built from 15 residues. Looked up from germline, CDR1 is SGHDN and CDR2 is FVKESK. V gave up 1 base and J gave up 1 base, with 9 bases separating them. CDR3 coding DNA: TGTGCCAGCAGCCAAGTCCCAGGGGGCACAGATACGCAGTATTTT. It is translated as CASSQVPGGTDTQYF. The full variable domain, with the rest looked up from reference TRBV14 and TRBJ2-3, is EAGVTQFPSHSVIEKGQTVTLRCDPISGHDNLYWYRRVMGKEIKFLLHFVKESKQDESGMPNNRFLAERTGGTYSTLKVQPAELEDSGVYFCASSQVPGGTDTQYFGPGTRLTVL.

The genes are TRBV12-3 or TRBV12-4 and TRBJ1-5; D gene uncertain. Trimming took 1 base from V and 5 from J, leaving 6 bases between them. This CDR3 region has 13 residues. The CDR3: CASSLERDQPQHF. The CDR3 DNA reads TGTGCCAGCAGTTTAGAGAGGGATCAGCCCCAGCATTTT.

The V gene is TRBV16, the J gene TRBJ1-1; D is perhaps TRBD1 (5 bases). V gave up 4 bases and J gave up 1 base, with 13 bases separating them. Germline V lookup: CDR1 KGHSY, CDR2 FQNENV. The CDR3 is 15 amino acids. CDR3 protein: CASSRQMGGNTEAFF. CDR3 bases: TGTGCCAGCAGCCGCCAAATGGGGGGGAACACTGAAGCTTTCTTT.

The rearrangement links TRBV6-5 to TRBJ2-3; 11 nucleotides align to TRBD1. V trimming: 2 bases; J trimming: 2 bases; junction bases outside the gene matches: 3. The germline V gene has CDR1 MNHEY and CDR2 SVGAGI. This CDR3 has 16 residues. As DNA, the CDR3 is TGTGCCAGCAGTTACCGGGGACAGGGGGACACAGATACGCAGTATTTT. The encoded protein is CASSYRGQGDTDTQYF.

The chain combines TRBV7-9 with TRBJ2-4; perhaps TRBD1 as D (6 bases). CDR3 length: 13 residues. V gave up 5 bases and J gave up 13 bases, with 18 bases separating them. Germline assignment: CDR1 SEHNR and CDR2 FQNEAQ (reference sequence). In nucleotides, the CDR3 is TGTGCCAGCAGCCTTCAAACGGACAGCGGACAGTACTTC. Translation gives CASSLQTDSGQYF.

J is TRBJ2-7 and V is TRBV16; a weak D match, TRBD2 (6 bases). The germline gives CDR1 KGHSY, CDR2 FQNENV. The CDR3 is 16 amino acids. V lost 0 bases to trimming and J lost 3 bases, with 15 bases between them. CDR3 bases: TGTGCCAGCAGCCAATCCCGAGGGGCGGGGAGCTACGAGCAGTACTTC. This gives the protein CASSQSRGAGSYEQYF.

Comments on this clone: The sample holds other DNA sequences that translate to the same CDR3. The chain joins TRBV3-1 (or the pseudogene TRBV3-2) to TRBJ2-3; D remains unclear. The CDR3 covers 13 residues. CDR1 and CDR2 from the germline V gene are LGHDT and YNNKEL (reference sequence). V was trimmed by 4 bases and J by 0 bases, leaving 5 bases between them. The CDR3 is CASSRGSTDTQYF. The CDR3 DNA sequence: TGTGCCAGCAGCCGTGGCAGCACAGATACGCAGTATTTT.

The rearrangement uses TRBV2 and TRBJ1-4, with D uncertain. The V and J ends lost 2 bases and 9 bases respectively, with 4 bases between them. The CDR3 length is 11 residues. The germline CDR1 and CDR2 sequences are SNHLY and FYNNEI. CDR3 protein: CASSEQKKLFF. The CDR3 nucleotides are TGTGCCAGCAGTGAACAGAAAAAACTGTTTTTT.